These T cell receptor beta chains were read from a single sample in a study of quantifying T cell responses using KT2 cells. MiXCR, applied by TCRdb to the UMI-ligation and nested PCR reads, yields one record per CDR3 protein. The data show 31,000 or so distinct CDR3 sequences, with around a tenth seen just once and 8% to 10% held by the top ten. The specimen was PBMCs spiked with cells of the T cell clone KT2. Every receptor here comes from a human donor. CDR3s leave out the opening cysteine and the closing phenylalanine or tryptophan.

v_call cdr3_aa
TRBV12-3/TRBV12-4 ASSSDGELF
TRBV29-1 SVEGAVQDRESYTQY
TRBV5-6 ASSLYITDTQY
TRBV5-1 ASSFAGEISYEQY
TRBV2 ASGTDNSPLH
TRBV3-1 ASSAADGRNNGWYT
TRBV10-3 AISGPGTGGPATEAF
TRBV4-1 ASSQARLGLFNTEAF
TRBV14 ASSPASGRSYNEQF
TRBV5-1 ASSLAGDYGYT
TRBV15 ATSSRRNYGYT
TRBV3-1 ASSQTSGGEQY
TRBV5-1 ASSYEGGGQPQH
TRBV6-5 ASTSAGTYGYT
TRBV5-1 ASSLASGNEQF
TRBV2 ASSEPGTGAYNEQF
TRBV12-3/TRBV12-4 ASNIGLAGQETQY
TRBV11-2 ASSLLASDSSAQY
TRBV19 ASSIGGNEQF
TRBV5-1 ASSSLDGAGETQY
TRBV10-2 ASSEGGSHEQY
TRBV5-8 ASSIGTGLKETQY
TRBV14 ASSLAGAGVF
TRBV5-1 ASRQETGNTEAF
TRBV29-1 SVDGDNRYNEQF
TRBV7-2 ASSYGQGNTDTQY
TRBV15 ATSKDRFYGYT
TRBV15 ATSRGGSYGYT
TRBV6-5 ASRFGTGYYNEQF
TRBV5-1 ASSPGLAGYRELF
TRBV14 ASSQVGGRSLGNEQF
TRBV20-1 SADDEGNYGYT
TRBV3-1 ASSQDLTIGQPQH
TRBV6-5 ASRTGDYGYT